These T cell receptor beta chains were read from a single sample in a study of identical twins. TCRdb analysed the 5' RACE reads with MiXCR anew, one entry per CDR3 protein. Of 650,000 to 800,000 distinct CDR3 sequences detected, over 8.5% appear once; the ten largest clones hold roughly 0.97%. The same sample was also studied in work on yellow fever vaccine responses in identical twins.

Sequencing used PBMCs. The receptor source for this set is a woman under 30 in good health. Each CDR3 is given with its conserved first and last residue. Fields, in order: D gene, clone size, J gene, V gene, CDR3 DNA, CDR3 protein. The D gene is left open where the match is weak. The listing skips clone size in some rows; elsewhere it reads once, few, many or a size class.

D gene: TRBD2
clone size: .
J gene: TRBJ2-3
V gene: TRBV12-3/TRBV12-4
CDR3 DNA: TGTGCCAGCAGCCCGTTCCTCGGCGGGGGGGGTGATAGCACAGATACGCAGTATTTT
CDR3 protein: CASSPFLGGGGDSTDTQYF

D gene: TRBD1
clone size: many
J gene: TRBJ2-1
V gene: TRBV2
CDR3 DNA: TGTGCCAGCGGGACAGTAGGCTATTCTAACAATGAGCAGTTCTTC
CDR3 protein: CASGTVGYSNNEQFF

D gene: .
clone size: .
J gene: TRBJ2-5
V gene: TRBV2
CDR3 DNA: TGTGCCAGCATCCCCAGGGGGTTTAGCGGCCAAGAGACCCAGTACTTC
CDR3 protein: CASIPRGFSGQETQYF

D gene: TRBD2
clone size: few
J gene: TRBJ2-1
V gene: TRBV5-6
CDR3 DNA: TGTGCCAGCAGCTTTAGCGGGAGGGGCTCCTACAATGAGCAGTTCTTC
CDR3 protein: CASSFSGRGSYNEQFF

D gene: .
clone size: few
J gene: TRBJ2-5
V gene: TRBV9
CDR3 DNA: TGTGCCAGCAGCGTATTACCAGTTTCCCCAGAGACCCAGTACTTC
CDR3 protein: CASSVLPVSPETQYF

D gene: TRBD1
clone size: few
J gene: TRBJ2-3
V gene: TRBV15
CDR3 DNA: TGTGCCACCAGCAGCCGGACAGGCACCTCCACAGATACGCAGTATTTT
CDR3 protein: CATSSRTGTSTDTQYF

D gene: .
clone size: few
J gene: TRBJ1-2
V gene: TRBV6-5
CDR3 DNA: TGTGCCAGCAGTTACCAGGGCCGAGGGGGTTCGTATGGCTACACCTTC
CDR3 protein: CASSYQGRGGSYGYTF

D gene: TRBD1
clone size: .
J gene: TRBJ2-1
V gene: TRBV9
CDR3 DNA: TGTGCCAGCAGCGTATCCAGGACAGGGAGTAATGAGCAGTTCTTC
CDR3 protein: CASSVSRTGSNEQFF

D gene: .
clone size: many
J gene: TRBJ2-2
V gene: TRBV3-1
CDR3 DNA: TGTGCCAGCAGCCGATTAGTTTTCGGGGAGCTGTTTTTT
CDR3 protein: CASSRLVFGELFF

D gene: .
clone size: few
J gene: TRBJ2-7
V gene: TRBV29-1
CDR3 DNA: TGCAGCGTTGAACGGGGGACTCGGGAGCAGTACTTC
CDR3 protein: CSVERGTREQYF

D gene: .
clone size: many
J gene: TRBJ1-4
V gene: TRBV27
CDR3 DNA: TGTGCCAGCAGTCCACTCGGGGGTGCAACTAATGAAAAACTGTTTTTT
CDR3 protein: CASSPLGGATNEKLFF

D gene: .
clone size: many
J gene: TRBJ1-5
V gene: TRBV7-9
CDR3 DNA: TGTGCCAGCAGCTACCAAGGCTTAGGCGATCAGCCCCAGCATTTT
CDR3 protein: CASSYQGLGDQPQHF

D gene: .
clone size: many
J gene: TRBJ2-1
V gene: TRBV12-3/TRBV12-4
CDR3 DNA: TGTGCCAGCAGTTTCGAAGCCTACAATGAGCAGTTCTTC
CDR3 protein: CASSFEAYNEQFF

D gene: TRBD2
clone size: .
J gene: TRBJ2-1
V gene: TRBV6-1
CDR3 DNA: TGTGCCAGCAGGGGGGGGTGGGGTGCTTACAATGAGCAGTTCTTC
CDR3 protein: CASRGGWGAYNEQFF

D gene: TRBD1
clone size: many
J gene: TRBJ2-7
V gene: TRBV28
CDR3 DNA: TGTGCCAGCAGTGCCAGACCGGACAGGGGGCGCATCGAGCAGTACTTC
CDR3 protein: CASSARPDRGRIEQYF

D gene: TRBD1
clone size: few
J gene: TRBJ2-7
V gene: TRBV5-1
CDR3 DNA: TGCGCCAGCAGCCGGTTTTGGACAGGGACCGACGAGCAGTACTTC
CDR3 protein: CASSRFWTGTDEQYF

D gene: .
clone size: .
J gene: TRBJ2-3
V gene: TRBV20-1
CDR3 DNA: TGCAGTGGTGATCATACGACCGGGGGAAGCACAGATACGCAGTATTTT
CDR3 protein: CSGDHTTGGSTDTQYF

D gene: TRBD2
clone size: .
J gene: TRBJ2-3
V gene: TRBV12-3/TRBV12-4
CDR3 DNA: TGTGCCAGCAGTTCTAGGAATGCGGGGGGCGGAGATACGCAGTATTTT
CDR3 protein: CASSSRNAGGGDTQYF

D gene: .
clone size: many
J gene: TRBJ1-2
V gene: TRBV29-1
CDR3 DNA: TGCAGCGTTGGGGCCGCTATGGGTGGCTACACCTTC
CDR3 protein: CSVGAAMGGYTF

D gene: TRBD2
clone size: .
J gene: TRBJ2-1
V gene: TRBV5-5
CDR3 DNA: TGTGCCAGCAGCTTAATCGCTAGCGGGAGGAATGAGCAGTTCTTC
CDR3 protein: CASSLIASGRNEQFF

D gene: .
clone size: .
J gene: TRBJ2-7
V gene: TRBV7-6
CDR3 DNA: TGTGCCAGCAGCTTAGGAATCGGTGCGGGTAAATTATACGAGCAGTACTTC
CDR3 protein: CASSLGIGAGKLYEQYF

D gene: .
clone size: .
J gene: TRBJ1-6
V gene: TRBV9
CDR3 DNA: TGTGCCAGCAGCGTAGCACTAAATTCACCCCTCCACTTT
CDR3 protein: CASSVALNSPLHF

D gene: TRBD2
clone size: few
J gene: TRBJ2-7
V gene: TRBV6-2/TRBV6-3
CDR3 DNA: TGTGCCAGCAGCGGACTAGCGGGAGTGGAGCAGTACTTC
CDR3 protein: CASSGLAGVEQYF

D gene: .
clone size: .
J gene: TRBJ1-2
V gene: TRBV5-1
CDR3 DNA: TGCGCCAGCAGCCGCGAAAGGACCGCGCCCACCTTC
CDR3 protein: CASSRERTAPTF

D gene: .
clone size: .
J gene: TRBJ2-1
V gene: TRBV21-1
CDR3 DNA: TGTGCCAGCACCTATGACTCCGGGACGAAAGACGGATTTGAGCAGTTCTTC
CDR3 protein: CASTYDSGTKDGFEQFF

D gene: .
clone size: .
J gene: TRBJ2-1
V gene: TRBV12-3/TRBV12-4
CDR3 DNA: TGTGCCAGCAGTTTTTTGGGGGGACCCTACAATGAGCAGTTCTTC
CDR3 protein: CASSFLGGPYNEQFF

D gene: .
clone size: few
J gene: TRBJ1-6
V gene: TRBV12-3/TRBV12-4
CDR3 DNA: TGTGCCAGCAGTTTTTCTAGAAACACCTTCCCCGCACCCCTCCACTTT
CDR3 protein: CASSFSRNTFPAPLHF

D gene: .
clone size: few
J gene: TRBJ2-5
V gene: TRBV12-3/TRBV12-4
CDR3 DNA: TGTGCCAGCAGCTCCCCCACTTTGGGGGGGGGGCCCTTTGAGACCCAGTACTTC
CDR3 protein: CASSSPTLGGGPFETQYF

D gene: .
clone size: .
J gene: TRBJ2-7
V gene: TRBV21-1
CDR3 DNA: TGTGCCAGCAGCGGACCTGGGGACGAGCAGTACTTC
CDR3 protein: CASSGPGDEQYF

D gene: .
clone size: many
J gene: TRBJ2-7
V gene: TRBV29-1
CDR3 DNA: TGCAGCGCCAATACCAGGGGTGACGAGCAGTACTTC
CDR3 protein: CSANTRGDEQYF

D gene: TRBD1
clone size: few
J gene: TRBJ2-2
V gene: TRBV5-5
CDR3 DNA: TGTGCCAGCAGCCCACGGACAGGAGCATCTTACACCGGGGAGCTGTTTTTT
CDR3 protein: CASSPRTGASYTGELFF

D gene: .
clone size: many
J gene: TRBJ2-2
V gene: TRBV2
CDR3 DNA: TGTGCCAGCTGCAGGGGAATCGGGGAGCTGTTTTTT
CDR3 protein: CASCRGIGELFF

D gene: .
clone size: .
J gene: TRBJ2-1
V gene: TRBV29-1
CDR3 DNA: TGCAGCGGGACAGACTCCTACAATGAGCAGTTCTTC
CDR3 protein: CSGTDSYNEQFF

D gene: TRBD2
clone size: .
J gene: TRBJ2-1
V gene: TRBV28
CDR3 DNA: TGTGCCAGCAGCTCCACTAGCGGGAGGGTGTTTGAGCAGTTCTTC
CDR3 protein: CASSSTSGRVFEQFF

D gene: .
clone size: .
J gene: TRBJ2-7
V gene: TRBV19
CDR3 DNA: TGTGCCAGTAGTATTCTCGGGACGGGAGCGTACGAGCAGTACTTC
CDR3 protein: CASSILGTGAYEQYF

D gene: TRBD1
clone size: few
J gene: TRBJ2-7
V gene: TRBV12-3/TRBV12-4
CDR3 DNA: TGTGCCAGCAGTATAGACAGGGGTTCCTACGAGCAGTACTTC
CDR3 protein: CASSIDRGSYEQYF

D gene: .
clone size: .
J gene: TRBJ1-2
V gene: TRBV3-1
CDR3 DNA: TGTGCCAGCGGCCAATCTCCGGGCTATGGCTACACCTTC
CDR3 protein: CASGQSPGYGYTF

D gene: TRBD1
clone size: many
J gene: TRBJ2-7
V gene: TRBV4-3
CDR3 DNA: TGCGCCAGCAGCCAAGCACAGGGGGGCAACGAGCAGTACTTC
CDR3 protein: CASSQAQGGNEQYF

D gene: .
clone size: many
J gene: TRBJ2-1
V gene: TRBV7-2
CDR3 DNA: TGTGCCAGCAGCTTCGACTGGGCGCGGCCGAGTGAGCAGTTCTTC
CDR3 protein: CASSFDWARPSEQFF

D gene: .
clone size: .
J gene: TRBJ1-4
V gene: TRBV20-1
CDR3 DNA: TGCAGTGCTCGCGAGGGACTAAATGAAAAACTGTTTTTT
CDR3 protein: CSAREGLNEKLFF

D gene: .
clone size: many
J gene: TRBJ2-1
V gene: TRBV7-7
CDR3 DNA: TGTGCTAGCAGCTTAACCCAGGGAAGGAGCGATGAGCAGTTCTTC
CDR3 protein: CASSLTQGRSDEQFF

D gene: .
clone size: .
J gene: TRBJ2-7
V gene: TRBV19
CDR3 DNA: TGTGCCAGTAGTTCTCAACATTTCAACGAGCAGTACTTC
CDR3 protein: CASSSQHFNEQYF

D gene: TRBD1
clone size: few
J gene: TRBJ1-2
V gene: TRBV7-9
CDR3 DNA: TGTGCCAGCAGCAGCGGACAGGGGGCGCGGTATGGCTACACCTTC
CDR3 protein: CASSSGQGARYGYTF

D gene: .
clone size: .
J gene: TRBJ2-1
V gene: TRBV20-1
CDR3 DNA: TGCAGTGCTTTTGGTAGCGGATACAATGAGCAGTTCTTC
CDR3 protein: CSAFGSGYNEQFF

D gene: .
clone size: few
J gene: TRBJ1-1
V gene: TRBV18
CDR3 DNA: TGTGCCAGCTCACCACCGGGACGCATTGTGGCTGAAGCTTTCTTT
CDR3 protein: CASSPPGRIVAEAFF

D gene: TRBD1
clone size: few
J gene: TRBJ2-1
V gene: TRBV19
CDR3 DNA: TGTGCCAGTAGTATAGGAACAGGGGGGATCTACAATGAGCAGTTCTTC
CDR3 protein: CASSIGTGGIYNEQFF

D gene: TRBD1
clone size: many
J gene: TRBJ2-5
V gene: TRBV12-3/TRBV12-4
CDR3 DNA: TGTGCCAGCACCCGGGACAGTCAAGAGACCCAGTACTTC
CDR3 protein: CASTRDSQETQYF

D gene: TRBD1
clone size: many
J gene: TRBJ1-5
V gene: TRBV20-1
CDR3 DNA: TGCAGTGCTCCCGGGACAGGGGGCAATCAGCCCCAGCATTTT
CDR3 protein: CSAPGTGGNQPQHF

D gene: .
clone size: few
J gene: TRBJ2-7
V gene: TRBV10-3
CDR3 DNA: TGTGCCATCAGTGAGTCGGTGGGGCAGTACTTC
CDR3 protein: CAISESVGQYF

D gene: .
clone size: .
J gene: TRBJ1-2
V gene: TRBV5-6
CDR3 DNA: TGTGCCAGCAGCTTGGAGAGAAACTATGGCTACACCTTC
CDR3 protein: CASSLERNYGYTF

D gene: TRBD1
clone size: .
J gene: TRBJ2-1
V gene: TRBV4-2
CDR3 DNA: TGTGCCAGCAGCCAAGATGGGGACAGAGCAAACAATGAGCAGTTCTTC
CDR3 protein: CASSQDGDRANNEQFF

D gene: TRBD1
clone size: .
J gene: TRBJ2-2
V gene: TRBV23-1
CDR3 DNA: TGCGCCAGCAGCCCCGTTAGGGGACAGGGTTCCCCCGGGGAGCTGTTTTTT
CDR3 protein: CASSPVRGQGSPGELFF

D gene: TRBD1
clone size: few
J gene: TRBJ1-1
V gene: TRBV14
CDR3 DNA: TGTGCCAGCAGCCATGGAGGGGGCAGAGCTTTCTTT
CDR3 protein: CASSHGGGRAFF

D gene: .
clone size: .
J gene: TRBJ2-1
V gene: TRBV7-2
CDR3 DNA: TGTGCCAGCAGCCCCCGTAGAAGCGGTAACAATGAGCAGTTCTTC
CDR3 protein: CASSPRRSGNNEQFF

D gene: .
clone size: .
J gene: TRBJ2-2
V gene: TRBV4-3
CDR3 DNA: TGCGCCAGCAGCCAAGCGACGGCGGAGGGTACCGGGGAGCTGTTTTTT
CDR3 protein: CASSQATAEGTGELFF

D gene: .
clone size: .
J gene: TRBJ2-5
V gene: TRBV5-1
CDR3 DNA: TGCGCCAGCAGCTCCCCGGGGGACCCAAAGGGGGAGACCCAGTACTTC
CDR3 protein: CASSSPGDPKGETQYF

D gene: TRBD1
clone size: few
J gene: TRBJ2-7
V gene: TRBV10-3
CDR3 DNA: TGTGCCATCAGTCCGACAGGGGGCAGCTACGAGCAGTACTTC
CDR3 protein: CAISPTGGSYEQYF